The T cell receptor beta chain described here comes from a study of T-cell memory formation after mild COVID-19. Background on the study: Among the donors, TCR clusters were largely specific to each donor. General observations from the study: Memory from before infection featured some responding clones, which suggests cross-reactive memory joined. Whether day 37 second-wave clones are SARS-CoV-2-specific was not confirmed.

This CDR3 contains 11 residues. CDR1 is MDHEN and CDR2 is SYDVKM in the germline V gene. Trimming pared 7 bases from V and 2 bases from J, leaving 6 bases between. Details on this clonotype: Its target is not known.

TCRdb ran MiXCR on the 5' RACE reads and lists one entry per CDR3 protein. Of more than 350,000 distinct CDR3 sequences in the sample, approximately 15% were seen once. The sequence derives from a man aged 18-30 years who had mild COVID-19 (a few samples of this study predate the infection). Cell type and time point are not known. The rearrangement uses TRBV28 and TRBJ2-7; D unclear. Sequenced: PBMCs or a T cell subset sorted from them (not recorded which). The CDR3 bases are TGTGCCAGCAATTCACCCTACGAGCAGTACTTC. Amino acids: CASNSPYEQYF. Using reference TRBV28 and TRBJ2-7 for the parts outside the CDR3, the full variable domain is DVKVTQSSRYLVKRTGEKVFLECVQDMDHENMFWYRQDPGLGLRLIYFSYDVKMKEKGDIPEGYSVSREKKERFSLILESASTNQTSMYLCASNSPYEQYFGPGTRLTVT.